The rows below give T cell receptor beta chains drawn from one sample of a study of beta chain features in type 1 diabetes. Here immunoSEQ multiplex PCR was the method, and the copy in TCRdb shows in-frame clones only, minus some. This sample has hundreds of thousands of clones; over 10% occur once, and the top ten carry 0.015% to 0.02%. Sequencing was carried out using naive CD4+ T cells from blood. The source of these receptors is a man aged 18-30 years in good health. Each CDR3 is given with its conserved first and last residue. The D gene is left open where the match is weak. Only part of the rows carry a size: once, few, many, or a class if the clone is expanded.

J	size	D	V	CDR3	DNA
TRBJ2-5	few	TRBD1	TRBV7-2	CASSFSSGQRSRETQYF	TGTGCCAGCAGCTTCTCGTCGGGACAGCGAAGTCGAGAGACCCAGTACTTC
TRBJ1-2	few	TRBD1	TRBV9	CASSAGQGNGYTF	TGTGCCAGCAGCGCCGGACAGGGGAATGGCTACACCTTC
TRBJ2-3	-	-	TRBV5-4	CASKETGLTDTQYF	TGTGCCAGCAAGGAGACAGGACTCACAGATACGCAGTATTTT
TRBJ2-7	-	-	TRBV7-3	CASSLTRDSEQYF	TGTGCCAGCAGCTTAACCCGGGATTCCGAGCAGTACTTC
TRBJ2-7	-	-	TRBV5-4	CASSLWSGEYEQYF	TGTGCCAGCAGCTTGTGGTCGGGGGAATACGAGCAGTACTTC
TRBJ1-5	-	-	TRBV7-6	CASSLSELNQPQHF	TGTGCCAGCAGCTTATCGGAGCTCAATCAGCCCCAGCATTTT
TRBJ2-7	few	-	TRBV28	CASSLGTYEQYF	TGTGCCAGCAGTTTAGGCACCTACGAGCAGTACTTC
TRBJ2-5	few	TRBD1	TRBV6-5	CASSYQRTGSSQYF	TGTGCCAGCAGTTACCAGCGGACAGGGAGTTCCCAGTACTTC
TRBJ2-7	-	TRBD1	TRBV15	CATSREQGVLYF	TGTGCCACCAGCAGAGAGCAGGGGGTGCTGTACTTC
TRBJ2-1	many	-	TRBV30	CAWRSVEQFF	TGTGCCTGGAGGTCCGTGGAGCAGTTCTTC
TRBJ2-7	-	-	TRBV10-3	CAISGVRGATITYEQYF	TGTGCCATCAGTGGGGTCCGGGGAGCCACAATAACCTACGAGCAGTACTTC
TRBJ2-6	-	-	TRBV9	CASSVRGSHSGANVLTF	TGTGCCAGCAGCGTTCGGGGTTCCCACTCTGGGGCCAACGTCCTGACTTTC
TRBJ2-5	few	-	TRBV9	CASSVGGRVGTQYF	TGTGCCAGCAGCGTAGGAGGTCGGGTGGGGACCCAGTACTTC
TRBJ1-1	few	TRBD1	TRBV5-4	CASSLAGQGLMNTEAFF	TGTGCCAGCAGCTTGGCTGGACAGGGACTTATGAACACTGAAGCTTTCTTT
TRBJ1-1	few	-	TRBV28	CASSLGTGNTEAFF	TGTGCCAGCAGTCTGGGAACAGGGAACACTGAAGCTTTCTTT
TRBJ2-3	-	TRBD2	TRBV7-3	CASSFGLAGLDTQYF	TGTGCCAGCAGCTTCGGACTAGCGGGACTAGATACGCAGTATTTT
TRBJ2-1	-	TRBD2	TRBV11-3	CASSLEGSGRVVNEQFF	TGTGCCAGCAGCTTAGAGGGAAGCGGGAGAGTTGTTAATGAGCAGTTCTTC
TRBJ2-1	-	-	TRBV11-2	CASSDAPPRGPYNEQFF	TGTGCCAGCAGCGATGCCCCCCCCAGGGGTCCTTACAATGAGCAGTTCTTC
TRBJ2-7	-	TRBD2	TRBV27	CASSILPGLAGSYEQYF	TGTGCCAGCAGTATACTACCGGGACTAGCGGGCTCCTACGAGCAGTACTTC
TRBJ2-5	many	-	TRBV4-3	CASSQAGLAEGTQYF	TGCGCCAGCAGCCAAGCCGGGTTGGCAGAAGGGACCCAGTACTTC
TRBJ1-2	-	TRBD1	TRBV2	CASSAPGQINYGYTF	TGTGCCAGCAGCGCACCGGGACAGATTAACTATGGCTACACCTTC
TRBJ2-6	-	TRBD2	TRBV4-2	CASSQDPLAGAGANVLTF	TGTGCCAGCAGCCAAGATCCTCTAGCGGGAGCTGGGGCCAACGTCCTGACTTTC
TRBJ1-2	-	-	TRBV27	CASSPDHRVWVYGYTF	TGTGCCAGCAGTCCGGACCACAGGGTGTGGGTGTATGGCTACACCTTC
TRBJ2-5	few	TRBD2	TRBV9	CASSPGTSGETQYF	TGTGCCAGCAGCCCCGGGACTAGCGGAGAGACCCAGTACTTC
TRBJ2-3	-	-	TRBV7-8	CASSLARLYTDTQYF	TGTGCCAGCAGCTTAGCCCGACTATACACAGATACGCAGTATTTT
TRBJ1-6	-	-	TRBV7-2	CASSSRGGVTYNSPLHF	TGTGCCAGCAGCTCCCGGGGAGGGGTGACCTATAATTCACCCCTCCACTTT
TRBJ2-3	few	-	TRBV7-2	CASGSGYTQYF	TGTGCCAGCGGTAGCGGTTATACGCAGTATTTT
TRBJ2-7	few	TRBD2	TRBV11-2	CASSAGTSVEQYF	TGTGCCAGCAGCGCCGGGACTAGCGTCGAGCAGTACTTC